This T cell receptor (beta chain) was sequenced for a study of blood T cell repertoires in COVID-19. Overall study: Some COVID-19 samples were acute and others convalescent; all came from the United States, Italy and Spain. Sources were T cells, B-cell-depleted T cells, or PBMCs; the material itself was cDNA or gDNA.

V lost 4 bases to trimming and J lost 4 bases, with 14 bases between them. CDR3 size: 16 residues. Germline loops: CDR1 MGHDK, CDR2 SYGVNS. Study processing details: Using reference gene primer amplification, nucleated cell counts were estimated. Libraries were prepared by immunoSEQ multiplex PCR; TCRdb keeps only in-frame clonotypes and omits some of them. The V and J calls and the clone size are those of that table, but D and trimming were determined from the DNA. This repertoire shows approximately 200,000 clones, roughly 80% found once; its top ten account for approximately 5%. The chain recombines TRBV25-1 with TRBJ2-6, with D maybe TRBD1 (6 bases). Sequenced material: peripheral blood. The clonotype comes from a human donor in a cohort sampled during active COVID-19. The CDR3 region is CASSAHRVSGANVLTF. The DNA for the CDR3 is TGTGCCAGCAGTGCTCACAGGGTTTCGGGGGCCAACGTCCTGACTTTC.